These T cell receptor beta chains were read from a single sample in a study of T cell responses to AZD1222 COVID-19 vaccine. Repertoires were generated with immunoSEQ multiplex PCR, while TCRdb's copy carries only in-frame clones and drops some. This sample has about 180,000 clones, with about 91% found just once. The specimen was peripheral blood, collected on day 0 of AZD1222 vaccination. Receptors originate from an adult in good health. CDR3s include the opening cysteine and the closing phenylalanine or tryptophan. Fields, in order: clone size, D gene, J gene, V gene, CDR3 DNA, CDR3 protein. D genes are given only for firm matches. The size entry is marked missing in some rows and otherwise reads once, few, many or a size class.

.	TRBD1	TRBJ1-6	TRBV7-9	TGTGCCAGCAGCTTAAGGACAGGGGGGGTGACGTATGGTTCACCCCTCCACTTT	CASSLRTGGVTYGSPLHF
.	.	TRBJ2-2	TRBV7-7	TGTGCCAGCAGCTTAATAGGGTACGCCGGGGAGCTGTTTTTT	CASSLIGYAGELFF
.	TRBD1	TRBJ2-7	TRBV11-2	TGTGCCAGCAGCTTAAGGACAGGGTCCTCCTACGAGCAGTACTTC	CASSLRTGSSYEQYF
.	.	TRBJ1-5	TRBV28	TGTGCCAGCAGCTCGGGAGCGACCCTCAATCAGCCCCAGCATTTT	CASSSGATLNQPQHF
.	.	TRBJ1-1	TRBV6-5	TGTGCCAGCAGTAGGGTTTGGGACACTGAAGCTTTCTTT	CASSRVWDTEAFF
.	.	TRBJ2-2	TRBV30	TGTGCCTGGAGTGTACTTGGGGGCACCGGGGAGCTGTTTTTT	CAWSVLGGTGELFF
.	.	TRBJ1-2	TRBV30	TGTGCCTGGAACGCTTGGGCAGGGGAGGTCGGCTACACCTTC	CAWNAWAGEVGYTF
.	.	TRBJ1-5	TRBV5-8	TGTGCCAGCAGCTTGGGTTTTGGGGGTGATCAGCCCCAGCATTTT	CASSLGFGGDQPQHF
.	TRBD1	TRBJ2-7	TRBV6-4	TGTGCCAGCAGTGAGGAGGACAGGGGTGTCTACGAGCAGTACTTC	CASSEEDRGVYEQYF
.	.	TRBJ1-1	TRBV29-1	TGCAGCGGTGGGACGGGGAACACTGAAGCTTTCTTT	CSGGTGNTEAFF
.	.	TRBJ2-1	TRBV3-1/TRBV3-2	TGTGCCAGCAGCCAAGCAGCCTCGGAACGGTTCTTC	CASSQAASERFF
.	.	TRBJ1-5	TRBV5-6	TGTGCCAGCAGCTTGAGGTGGGGGTCTCAGCCCCAGCATTTT	CASSLRWGSQPQHF
.	TRBD1	TRBJ1-2	TRBV5-1	TGCGCCAGCAGCCCCTCCACAGGGGGCAATTATGGCTACACCTTC	CASSPSTGGNYGYTF
.	.	TRBJ1-3	TRBV12-3/TRBV12-4	TGTGCCAGCAGTTTACAGAGGGGGACCACCATATATTTT	CASSLQRGTTIYF
.	TRBD2	TRBJ2-1	TRBV4-2	TGTGCCAGCAGCCGAACCGGGACTAGCGGGGGGGCATACGAGCAGTTCTTC	CASSRTGTSGGAYEQFF
few	.	TRBJ1-2	TRBV9	TGTGCCAGCAGCGTAGATGGCTCCTATGGCTACACCTTC	CASSVDGSYGYTF
.	.	TRBJ1-1	TRBV3-1/TRBV3-2	TGTGCCAGCAGCCAACAGGGAGGAACTGAAGCTTTCTTT	CASSQQGGTEAFF
.	.	TRBJ1-1	TRBV19	TGTGCCAGTAGGCCCCCGGGACTCGAAGCTTTCTTT	CASRPPGLEAFF
.	TRBD1	TRBJ1-6	TRBV3-1/TRBV3-2	TGTGCCAGCAGCCAAGATAGGACAGGGCCTGGTTCACCCCTCCACTTT	CASSQDRTGPGSPLHF
.	TRBD1	TRBJ1-1	TRBV5-1	TGCGCCAGCAGCGGGGCCGGGACAGGGAAGAACACTGAAGCTTTCTTT	CASSGAGTGKNTEAFF
once	.	TRBJ2-7	TRBV6-1	TGTGCCAGCAGTGAAATTTGGCTTGGACAGACCTACGAGCAGTACTTC	CASSEIWLGQTYEQYF
.	.	TRBJ2-2	TRBV6-2/TRBV6-3	TGTGCCAGCAGCTCTAAGCCGGGGCGGGGCTCCGGGGAGCTGTTTTTT	CASSSKPGRGSGELFF
.	.	TRBJ2-7	TRBV12-3/TRBV12-4	TGTGCCAGCAGCTGGCAGGGGTACGAGCAGTACTTC	CASSWQGYEQYF
once	.	TRBJ2-3	TRBV10-3	TGTGCCATCAGCCCAGCGCCAAGCACAGATACGCAGTATTTT	CAISPAPSTDTQYF
.	TRBD1	TRBJ2-3	TRBV24-1	TGTGCCACCAGTGGGCACAGGGGACCCACAGATACGCAGTATTTT	CATSGHRGPTDTQYF
.	.	TRBJ2-7	TRBV6-1	TGTGCCAGCAGTGACAGGCCGAAGAGCTCCTACGAGCAGTACTTC	CASSDRPKSSYEQYF
.	.	TRBJ1-1	TRBV5-1	TGCGCCAGCAGCTCCGGGAAAGCTATGAACACTGAAGCTTTCTTT	CASSSGKAMNTEAFF
.	TRBD2	TRBJ2-7	TRBV6-1	TGTGCCAGCAGTGGGAGGACTAGCGGGGGGCCGGATTCCTACGAGCAGTACTTC	CASSGRTSGGPDSYEQYF
.	TRBD2	TRBJ2-5	TRBV4-2	TGTGCCAGCAGCCAAGAGGCCGGGACTAGCGGGTTACAAGAGACCCAGTACTTC	CASSQEAGTSGLQETQYF
.	TRBD2	TRBJ2-2	TRBV28	TGTGCCAGCAGTTTCCCATCCAGCGGGGGATCTTCTTTCGCCGGGGAGCTGTTTTTT	CASSFPSSGGSSFAGELFF
.	.	TRBJ1-2	TRBV28	TGTGCCAGCAGTTTACAGGGTCAGGGGTATGGCTACACCTTC	CASSLQGQGYGYTF
.	TRBD2	TRBJ2-7	TRBV14	TGTGCCAGCAGCCTCCGGACTAGCGGGGGATACTACGAGCAGTACTTC	CASSLRTSGGYYEQYF
once	.	TRBJ2-7	TRBV28	TGTGCCAGCAGCAGAGAGAGGACAGAGGGGGAGCAGTACTTC	CASSRERTEGEQYF
.	.	TRBJ1-3	TRBV13	TGTGCCAGCAGCACGACCTCATGGGGCGGCCCCTCTGGAAACACCATATATTTT	CASSTTSWGGPSGNTIYF
.	.	TRBJ1-5	TRBV19	TGTGCCAGTAGTCCCGGGACGGGTAGCTTCCCCCAGCATTTT	CASSPGTGSFPQHF
.	.	TRBJ1-3	TRBV6-5	TGTGCCAGCAGTTACTCATCTGAGAGAAACACCATATATTTT	CASSYSSERNTIYF
.	TRBD1	TRBJ2-7	TRBV5-8	TGTGCCAGCAGCTTGCGCGGACAGGGGGCGAGATCCTACGAGCAGTACTTC	CASSLRGQGARSYEQYF
.	.	TRBJ2-5	TRBV11-2	TGTGCCAGCAGCTTAGGTTCTCGAGAGACCCAGTACTTC	CASSLGSRETQYF
.	.	TRBJ2-1	TRBV5-5	TGTGCCAGCAGCTTGACAGGGGAGGATGAGCAGTTCTTC	CASSLTGEDEQFF
.	.	TRBJ1-2	TRBV12-3/TRBV12-4	TGTGCCAGCAGTTTACCTAGGCGTGGCTACACCTTC	CASSLPRRGYTF
.	.	TRBJ1-5	TRBV18	TGTGCCAGCTCACCCGAGGTTAATCAGCCCCAGCATTTT	CASSPEVNQPQHF
once	.	TRBJ2-7	TRBV28	TGTGCCAGCAGTTCCCCCGGCAGGGCCTCCTACGAGCAGTACTTC	CASSSPGRASYEQYF
.	TRBD2	TRBJ2-7	TRBV7-9	TGTGCCAGCAGCCATACTAGCGGGGGATCCTACGAGCAGTACTTC	CASSHTSGGSYEQYF
.	.	TRBJ2-7	TRBV7-3	TGTGCCAGCAGCGCCTACCGGGTCTACTACGAGCAGTACTTC	CASSAYRVYYEQYF
.	TRBD1	TRBJ2-7	TRBV5-6	TGTGCCAGCAGCCGGGACAGGGGAGTGTTGGAGCAGTACTTC	CASSRDRGVLEQYF
.	TRBD1	TRBJ2-5	TRBV24-1	TGTGCCACCAGTCGCGTGACAGGGAACCAAGAGACCCAGTACTTC	CATSRVTGNQETQYF
.	.	TRBJ2-3	TRBV12-3/TRBV12-4	TGTGCCAGCAGTCCTCGGGGAGATACGCAGTATTTT	CASSPRGDTQYF
.	.	TRBJ2-7	TRBV11-2	TGTGCCAGCAGAGCTGAGGACAGAGCCTACGAGCAGTACTTC	CASRAEDRAYEQYF
.	TRBD2	TRBJ2-7	TRBV9	TGTGCCAGCAGCACTAGCGGGTCCCCCGGCGAGCAGTACTTC	CASSTSGSPGEQYF
.	.	TRBJ1-6	TRBV4-1	TGCGCCAGCAGCCAAGATTTAGGTCGAGGGGGGGTAGGATCACCCCTCCACTTT	CASSQDLGRGGVGSPLHF
.	.	TRBJ2-3	TRBV5-4	TGTGCCAGCAGCTCTGGCCTACAGCGGCAGACAGATACGCAGTATTTT	CASSSGLQRQTDTQYF
.	TRBD2	TRBJ2-2	TRBV29-1	TGCAGCGTTTCAAAACCCGGGACTAGCGGGGCACTCAGGGGGGCCGGGGAGCTGTTTTTT	CSVSKPGTSGALRGAGELFF